These 17 T cell receptor beta chains were sequenced from one sample in a study of regulatory T cells in long-lasting Graves disease. CDR3 regions were amplified by Arm-PCR using iRepertoire HTBI primers to build TCR beta libraries. MiXCR, run by TCRdb on the multiplex PCR reads, gives a single entry per CDR3 protein. The sample has some 300,000 distinct CDR3 sequences; 22% are singletons. The time point is: persistent/refractory GD, antithyroid drugs over 5 years with positive TRAb. Researchers made the TCR library from RNA that was extracted from PBMCs. Sequencing was performed on peripheral blood mononuclear cells (PBMCs), taken when the disease was refractory, from a patient treated with antithyroid drugs. The source is a female donor with Graves disease.

The CDR3, as DNA: TGTGCCAGCAGCTTATGGATTGCCTACGAGCAGTACTTC. Translated: CASSLWIAYEQYF. The rearrangement links TRBV7-2 to TRBJ2-7; D remains unclear. Germline V lookup: CDR1 SGHTA, CDR2 FQGNSA. V was pared by 2 bases and J by 2 bases, with 7 bases between. This CDR3 is built from 13 residues.

This chain links TRBV7-9 with TRBJ2-5; D is uncertain. CDR3 length equals 16 residues. CDR1 is SEHNR, CDR2 FQNEAQ, per germline (reference sequence). V lost 3 bases, J lost 4 bases, and 18 bases lay in between. The CDR3 is CASSFTPDGVGETQYF. The CDR3 bases are TGTGCCAGCAGCTTCACCCCGGACGGTGTAGGAGAGACCCAGTACTTC.

This clonotype was detected ten times or more. The chain combines TRBV15 with TRBJ1-5; tentative D call: TRBD1 (5 bases). Germline V gene lookup returns CDR1 LNHNV and CDR2 YYDKDF (reference sequence). This CDR3 region has 15 residues. V dropped 0 bases and J dropped 0 bases, with 6 bases sitting between them. DNA for the CDR3: TGTGCCACCAGCAGAGATGGGGGTAGCAATCAGCCCCAGCATTTT. This codes for CATSRDGGSNQPQHF.

In regard to this clonotype: An end of the junction does not agree with germline; a read error may underlie this. The V gene is TRBV28, the J gene TRBJ2-7, with 7 bases lining up with TRBD1. This CDR3 contains 14 residues. From germline, CDR1 is MDHEN and CDR2 SYDVKM. CDR3 in amino acids: CASSSRDRAYERYF. The CDR3 coding sequence is TGTGCCAGCAGTTCGCGAGACAGGGCCTACGAGCGGTACTTC.

A word on this clonotype: A much larger clone is a single base away; this may be a read error. The rearrangement uses TRBV18 and TRBJ1-4, with 7 bases matching TRBD1. The germline V gene encodes CDR1 KGHSH and CDR2 LQKENI. The CDR3 totals 15 residues. J was trimmed by 8 bases and V by 8 bases; bases with no gene match: 14. The CDR3 bases are TGTGCCAGCCCACTCCAGACAGGGAGGGGCGAAAAACTGTTTTTT. It translates to CASPLQTGRGEKLFF.

The chain employs TRBV11-2 and TRBJ1-1; perhaps TRBD1 as D (5 bases). The V end lost 1 base, the J end lost 5 bases, and 14 bases lay between the germline ends. The CDR3 contains 15 residues. Germline-derived CDR1 and CDR2 are SGHAT and FQNNGV. For the CDR3, the DNA is TGTGCCAGCAGCTTAGGAGGGACTTATGGGACTGAAGCTTTCTTT. Its translation is CASSLGGTYGTEAFF.

The gene calls are TRBV6-1 and TRBJ2-4; D is unresolved. Trimming left V 5 bases short and J 1 base short, with 9 bases between. This CDR3 is 14 amino acids long. Germline V CDR1 and CDR2: MNHNS, SASEGT. The CDR3 coding sequence is TGTGCCAGCAGTCCCTTGAGGGCCAAAAACATTCAGTACTTC. Its protein product is CASSPLRAKNIQYF.

Concerning this clonotype: Given a far larger clone just one base away, this is likely a sequencing read error. V gene TRBV7-2 combines with J gene TRBJ1-5, with TRBD1 identical over 9 bases. The CDR3 totals 15 residues. The junction had 9 bases not matched to a gene; V was cut back by 10 bases and J by 2 bases. From germline, CDR1 is SGHTA and CDR2 FQGNSA. The CDR3, as DNA: TGTGCCAACAGTGGGGGACAGGGTGGCAATCAGCCCCAGCATTTT. As protein: CANSGGQGGNQPQHF.

The CDR3 DNA sequence: TGTGCCAGCAGCCAAGAATGGACTTTCACAGATACGCAGTATTTT. Its protein product is CASSQEWTFTDTQYF. The chain is built from TRBV3-1 and TRBJ2-3, with D possibly TRBD2 on 5 matching bases. The CDR3 is made up of 15 amino acids. Germline lookup yields CDR1 LGHDT and CDR2 YNNKEL (reference sequence). V was clipped by 0 bases and J by 2 bases, with 9 bases between them.

The chain combines TRBV9 with TRBJ2-7; D uncertain. V lost 0 bases, J lost 6 bases, and 16 bases lay in between. CDR1 SGDLS and CDR2 YYNGEE come from the germline V gene. CDR3 size: 15 residues. The CDR3 protein is CASSVGQLDACEQYF. CDR3 nucleotides: TGTGCCAGCAGCGTAGGGCAGCTTGATGCCTGCGAGCAGTACTTC.

The count of this clonotype is one. With a much larger clone just one base away, this may be a read error. The chain couples TRBV7-2 to TRBJ1-1, with D possibly matching TRBD1 (5 bases). V dropped 1 base and J dropped 1 base, with 10 bases sitting between them. The CDR3 is 15 amino acids. In germline, CDR1 is SGHTA, CDR2 FQGNSA. The CDR3 DNA is TGTGCCAGCAGCTTAGGTGCAGGGACGAACACTGAAGCTTTCTTT. Translating gives CASSLGAGTNTEAFF.

This clonotype appeared a few times. V gene TRBV7-3 combines with J gene TRBJ2-7; no firm D call. The germline CDR1 and CDR2 sequences are SGHTA and FQGTGA. The CDR3 is 15 residues long. V gave up 5 bases and J gave up 3 bases, with 17 bases separating them. The CDR3 here is CASSLLACAHYEQYF. The CDR3 nucleotides read TGTGCCAGCAGCCTCCTCGCCTGCGCTCACTACGAGCAGTACTTC.

This clonotype occurred a few times. The rearrangement joins TRBV28 to TRBJ1-4; TRBD1 matches at 9 bases. Unmatched junction bases numbered 7, after V lost 7 bases and J lost 7 bases. This CDR3 is built from 14 residues. CDR1 and CDR2 (germline): MDHEN, SYDVKM. The CDR3 sequence is CASTKTGGGEKLFF. The CDR3 DNA reads as TGTGCCAGCACTAAGACAGGGGGTGGTGAAAAACTGTTTTTT.

Turning to this clonotype: Just one base apart from a much larger clone, this may be a read error. This chain connects TRBV11-2 to TRBJ1-4; 9 bases match TRBD1. Germline V CDR1 and CDR2: SGHAT, FQNNGV. V was clipped by 7 bases and J by 8 bases; unmatched bases: 11. This CDR3 region has 15 residues. CDR3 coding DNA: TGTGCCAGCAATTTGCCCGGGACAGGGTACGAAAAACTGTTTTTT. Protein product: CASNLPGTGYEKLFF.

The sample holds many counts of this clonotype. The V gene is TRBV7-2, the J gene TRBJ2-7; 8 nucleotides match TRBD1. Germline CDR1 and CDR2: SGHTA and FQGNSA. The junction had 1 base not matched to a gene; V was cut back by 3 bases and J by 3 bases. This CDR3 has 13 residues. CDR3 sequence reads: CASSLGQVYEQYF. The CDR3 DNA reads as TGTGCCAGCAGCTTGGGACAGGTCTACGAGCAGTACTTC.

This clonotype showed up just a few times. This chain links TRBV18 with TRBJ2-1; D possibly corresponds to TRBD1 (6 bases). Germline CDR1 is KGHSH and CDR2 is LQKENI. CDR3 size: 16 residues. V lost 6 bases to trimming and J lost 0 bases, with 15 bases between them. In nucleotides, the CDR3 is TGTGCCAGCTCCTTGGATAGGGGGAGCTCCTACAATGAGCAGTTCTTC. Translated, it gives CASSLDRGSSYNEQFF. Together with reference TRBV18 and TRBJ2-1, the CDR3 gives the full variable domain: NAGVMQNPRHLVRRRGQEARLRCSPMKGHSHVYWYRQLPEEGLKFMVYLQKENIIDESGMPKERFSAEFPKEGPSILRIQQVVRGDSAAYFCASSLDRGSSYNEQFFGPGTRLTVL.

This sequence joins TRBV10-3 and TRBJ1-2; D possibly corresponds to TRBD1 (6 bases). This CDR3 is 13 amino acids long. In germline, CDR1 is ENHRY, CDR2 SYGVKD. V dropped 6 bases and J dropped 5 bases, with 13 bases sitting between them. The CDR3 region is CAISPEGGYGYTF. The CDR3 DNA sequence: TGTGCCATCAGCCCGGAAGGGGGGTATGGCTACACCTTC.